A selection of T cell receptor beta chains follows, all from one sample in a study of regulatory T cells in long-lasting Graves disease. One entry per CDR3 protein, called by TCRdb with MiXCR from the multiplex PCR reads. The sample holds under 450,000 distinct CDR3 sequences; about 23% are singletons and the top ten take approximately 27%. The source was peripheral blood mononuclear cells (PBMCs), collected when the disease was refractory, from a patient treated with antithyroid drugs. Receptor source: a woman aged 40 to 49 with Graves disease. CDR3s include the opening cysteine and the closing phenylalanine or tryptophan. Fields, in order: D gene, clone size, CDR3 length, J gene, V gene, CDR3 protein, CDR3 DNA. The D gene is left open where the match is weak. Clone size is shown for a subset of rows, as once, few, many or a class of expanded clone.

>-|many|14|TRBJ2-7|TRBV5-6
CASSIGEIRYEQYF
TGTGCCAGCAGCATTGGAGAGATTCGCTACGAGCAGTACTTC
>-|many|13|TRBJ1-1|TRBV12-3/TRBV12-4
CASSLPPRVEAFF
TGTGCCAGCAGTTTACCCCCCAGGGTTGAAGCTTTCTTT
>-|many|13|TRBJ1-1|TRBV6-1
CASSARGSTEAFF
TGTGCCAGCAGTGCTAGAGGGAGCACTGAAGCTTTCTTT
>-|-|14|TRBJ2-2|TRBV5-6
CASSLIPLAGELFF
TGTGCCAGCAGCTTGATCCCCCTGGCCGGGGAGCTGTTTTTT
>-|many|12|TRBJ2-4|TRBV28
CASSPFKGVQYF
TGTGCCAGCAGCCCCTTTAAGGGTGTTCAGTACTTC
>-|many|15|TRBJ2-7|TRBV5-1
CASSLGGSGIYEQYF
TGCGCCAGCAGCTTGGGGGGGAGCGGTATATACGAGCAGTACTTC
>-|many|15|TRBJ1-2|TRBV19
CASSIWGDKLPGYTF
TGTGCCAGTAGTATTTGGGGAGACAAACTGCCTGGCTACACCTTC
>-|few|13|TRBJ1-5|TRBV28
CASSLQQDQPQHF
TGTGCCAGCAGTTTGCAACAGGATCAGCCCCAGCATTTT
>-|-|13|TRBJ2-7|TRBV20-1
CSARRTATYEQYF
TGCAGTGCTAGACGGACAGCTACCTACGAGCAGTACTTC
>TRBD2|-|16|TRBJ2-3|TRBV6-1
CASSEWLAGSTDTQYF
TGTGCCAGCAGTGAGTGGCTAGCGGGCTCCACAGATACGCAGTATTTT
>TRBD1|many|11|TRBJ2-7|TRBV29-1
CSVTQGNEQYF
TGCAGCGTCACACAGGGGAACGAGCAGTACTTC
>-|many|14|TRBJ2-7|TRBV20-1
CSASGAGGGYEQYF
TGCAGTGCTAGCGGGGCGGGTGGAGGCTACGAGCAGTACTTC
>-|many|15|TRBJ2-7|TRBV11-2
CASSLDRAVTYEQYF
TGTGCCAGCAGCTTAGACAGGGCGGTAACCTACGAGCAGTACTTC
>TRBD2|-|16|TRBJ2-1|TRBV12-3/TRBV12-4
CASSYIIAGDSNEQFF
TGTGCCAGCAGTTACATTATAGCGGGAGACTCCAATGAGCAGTTCTTC
>-|few|12|TRBJ1-5|TRBV20-1
CSARAPSGAEHF
TGCAGTGCTAGAGCCCCCTCGGGAGCGGAGCATTTT
>TRBD1|-|13|TRBJ2-2|TRBV28
CASRHTGDGELFF
TGTGCCAGCAGACATACAGGGGACGGGGAGCTGTTTTTT
>TRBD1|few|14|TRBJ1-2|TRBV6-5
CASSYDYRGSGYTF
TGTGCCAGCAGTTACGACTACAGGGGAAGCGGCTACACCTTC
>-|many|13|TRBJ1-1|TRBV28
CASRSSMNTEAFF
TGTGCCAGCAGGAGTTCCATGAACACTGAAGCTTTCTTT
>-|-|15|TRBJ1-4|TRBV14
CASSQETGRVEKLFF
TGTGCCAGCAGCCAAGAAACAGGGCGGGTTGAAAAACTGTTTTTT
>-|many|14|TRBJ1-2|TRBV6-1
CASSEKGGRYGYTF
TGTGCCAGCAGTGAAAAAGGGGGAAGGTATGGCTACACCTTC
>-|many|12|TRBJ1-1|TRBV28
CASSWVRTEAFF
TGTGCCAGCAGTTGGGTTAGAACTGAAGCTTTCTTT
>TRBD1|-|12|TRBJ2-7|TRBV7-9
CATGQGDWEQYF
TGTGCCACCGGACAGGGGGATTGGGAGCAGTACTTC
>-|-|15|TRBJ2-7|TRBV3-1
CASSLKPWGSYEQYF
TGTGCCAGCAGCCTCAAGCCCTGGGGCTCCTACGAGCAGTACTTC
>-|many|16|TRBJ2-7|TRBV15
CATSSWGDTWRYEQYF
TGTGCCACCAGCAGTTGGGGGGACACCTGGAGGTACGAGCAGTACTTC
>-|few|13|TRBJ1-1|TRBV20-1
CSAGITLNTEAFF
TGCAGTGCTGGGATAACTCTGAACACTGAAGCTTTCTTT
>-|-|13|TRBJ2-7|TRBV18
CASSPPPPNEQYF
TGTGCCAGCTCACCACCTCCCCCCAACGAGCAGTACTTC
>TRBD2|-|16|TRBJ2-5|TRBV4-1
CASSSEVAGSQMTQYF
TGCGCCAGCAGCTCTGAGGTAGCGGGGTCCCAGATGACCCAGTACTTC
>-|few|13|TRBJ2-1|TRBV29-1
CSVRWMGINEQFF
TGCAGCGTTCGGTGGATGGGGATCAATGAGCAGTTCTTC
>-|-|13|TRBJ2-3|TRBV7-9
CASSLTTTDTQYF
TGTGCCAGCAGCTTAACAACCACAGATACGCAGTATTTT
>-|many|12|TRBJ1-2|TRBV28
CASSPTVVGYTF
TGTGCCAGCAGTCCGACGGTGGTGGGCTACACCTTC
>-|many|12|TRBJ2-7|TRBV2
CASSEGSREQYF
TGTGCCAGTTCGGAGGGTAGCCGAGAGCAGTACTTC
>-|-|17|TRBJ2-5|TRBV20-1
CSASPGPGSGTQETQYF
TGCAGTGCTAGCCCCGGCCCGGGTAGCGGCACCCAAGAGACCCAGTACTTC
>-|few|18|TRBJ1-6|TRBV27
CASSYNMLGGVFNSPLHF
TGTGCCAGCAGTTATAATATGCTGGGGGGGGTTTTTAATTCACCCCTCCACTTT
>TRBD2|few|13|TRBJ2-7|TRBV7-9
CASSNSGDNEQYF
TGTGCCAGCAGCAATAGCGGGGACAACGAGCAGTACTTC
>-|once|12|TRBJ2-7|TRBV20-1
CSATGISYEQYF
TGCAGTGCTACCGGGATTTCCTACGAGCAGTACTTC
>-|-|15|TRBJ2-4|TRBV5-6
CASRRGRQGGNIQYF
TGTGCCAGCAGACGAGGGAGGCAGGGAGGAAACATTCAGTACTTC
>TRBD2|many|15|TRBJ2-5|TRBV9
CASSFGLAGEETQYF
TGTGCCAGCAGCTTCGGACTAGCGGGAGAGGAGACCCAGTACTTC
>-|many|14|TRBJ2-7|TRBV11-2
CASRAGGFSYEQYF
TGTGCCAGCAGAGCCGGCGGATTCTCCTACGAGCAGTACTTC
>-|few|16|TRBJ1-2|TRBV12-3/TRBV12-4
CASSLSGVLPNYGYTF
TGTGCCAGCAGCCTCTCGGGCGTTCTTCCAAACTATGGCTACACCTTC
>-|few|14|TRBJ2-2|TRBV7-3
CASSSGLRPGELFF
TGTGCCAGCAGCTCCGGCCTTAGGCCAGGGGAGCTGTTTTTT
>-|many|14|TRBJ2-7|TRBV6-1
CASRDGPLPYEQYF
TGTGCCAGCAGGGACGGTCCCTTGCCCTACGAGCAGTACTTC
>-|many|13|TRBJ1-1|TRBV28
CASRSGLGTEAFF
TGTGCCAGCAGATCAGGGTTGGGGACTGAAGCTTTCTTT
>-|many|17|TRBJ1-5|TRBV28
CASSPPTSRASNQPQHF
TGTGCCAGCAGTCCCCCCACCAGCAGGGCCTCCAATCAGCCCCAGCATTTT
>-|-|13|TRBJ1-4|TRBV29-1
CSVEGGPNEKLFF
TGCAGCGTTGAAGGGGGACCTAATGAAAAACTGTTTTTT
>TRBD2|-|17|TRBJ2-1|TRBV5-1
CASRYSTSGSSSGEQFF
TGCGCCAGCAGATACTCGACTAGCGGGAGTTCTTCTGGTGAGCAGTTCTTC
>-|many|13|TRBJ2-7|TRBV7-3
CASSLTTEYEQYF
TGTGCCAGCAGCTTAACTACCGAATACGAGCAGTACTTC
>-|many|16|TRBJ1-6|TRBV28
CASSSPEQLNHSPLHF
TGTGCCAGCAGTTCCCCCGAGCAGCTTAACCATTCACCCCTCCACTTT
>TRBD1|few|16|TRBJ2-2|TRBV19
CASSIGQGLATGELFF
TGTGCCAGTAGTATAGGACAGGGTCTAGCCACCGGGGAGCTGTTTTTT
>TRBD2|many|16|TRBJ2-7|TRBV27
CASSLSGGTGPYEQYF
TGTGCCAGCAGTTTATCGGGAGGGACCGGTCCCTACGAGCAGTACTTC
>TRBD2|once|18|TRBJ2-1|TRBV7-9
CASSGLWETSGRHNEQFF
TGTGCCAGCAGCGGGTTGTGGGAGACTAGCGGGAGACACAATGAGCAGTTCTTC
>TRBD1|many|16|TRBJ1-4|TRBV7-2
CASSPYGGQVPEKLFF
TGTGCCAGCAGCCCCTACGGGGGACAGGTGCCTGAAAAACTGTTTTTT
>TRBD2|few|23|TRBJ2-1|TRBV28
CASDSHLVPGLAGATVPYNEQFF
TGTGCCAGCGACTCCCACCTGGTCCCGGGACTAGCGGGAGCCACGGTCCCCTACAATGAGCAGTTCTTC
>TRBD1|few|15|TRBJ2-2|TRBV5-4
CASSFPDRGNGELFF
TGTGCCAGCAGCTTTCCGGACAGGGGCAACGGGGAGCTGTTTTTT
>TRBD2|-|13|TRBJ2-7|TRBV7-9
CASGTSGNYEQYF
TGTGCCAGTGGGACTAGCGGGAATTACGAGCAGTACTTC
>TRBD1|many|14|TRBJ1-1|TRBV12-3/TRBV12-4
CASGRQGVSAEAFF
TGTGCCAGCGGGAGACAGGGGGTAAGCGCTGAAGCTTTCTTT
>-|few|14|TRBJ1-4|TRBV3-1
CASESSSSNEKLFF
TGTGCCAGCGAAAGCAGCTCCTCTAATGAAAAACTGTTTTTT